The TCR beta chain described here comes from a study of technical replicates of blood from a few donors. TCRdb keeps only in-frame clones here, not all; method: immunoSEQ multiplex PCR. The sample lists over 70,000 clones, approximately 95% occurring once. The germline V gene has CDR1 LNHDA and CDR2 SQIVND (reference sequence). Unmatched junction bases numbered 9, after V lost 0 bases and J lost 2 bases. The CDR3 loop spans 19 amino acids. This receptor was taken from a human donor in good health. The material sequenced was T cells isolated from PBMCs. This rearrangement joins TRBV19 to TRBJ2-3, with 12 nucleotides matching TRBD2. The CDR3 DNA is TGTGCCAGTAGTATAGACGTCCCTAGCGGGAGGGTCGCCACAGATACGCAGTATTTT. Amino acids: CASSIDVPSGRVATDTQYF.